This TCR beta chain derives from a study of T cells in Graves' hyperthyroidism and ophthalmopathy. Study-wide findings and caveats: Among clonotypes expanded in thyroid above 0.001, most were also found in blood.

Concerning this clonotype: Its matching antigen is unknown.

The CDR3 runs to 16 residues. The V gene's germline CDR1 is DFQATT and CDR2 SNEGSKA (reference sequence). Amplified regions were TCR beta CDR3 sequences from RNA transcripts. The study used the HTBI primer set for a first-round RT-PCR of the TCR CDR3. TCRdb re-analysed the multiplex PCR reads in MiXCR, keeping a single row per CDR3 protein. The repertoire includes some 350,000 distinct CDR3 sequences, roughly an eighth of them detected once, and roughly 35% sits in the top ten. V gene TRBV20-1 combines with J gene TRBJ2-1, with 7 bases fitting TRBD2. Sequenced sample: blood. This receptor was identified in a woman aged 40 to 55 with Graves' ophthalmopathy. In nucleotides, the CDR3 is TGCAGAGCCAGTGACGCCGGGAGGAGCTCCTACAATGAGCAGTTCTTC. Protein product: CRASDAGRSSYNEQFF.